These 17 T cell receptor beta chains were all obtained from the same sample, sequenced in a study of T cells expressing NK-cell markers. TCRdb reprocessed the 5' RACE reads, with one entry per CDR3 protein and no DNA. The repertoire shows 500,000 or so distinct CDR3 sequences; the top ten hold about 3.6%. Material for sequencing was blood T cells: a sorted CD56 or NKG2C T cell subset, CD4+ or CD8+ T cells, or bulk PBMC T cells (not recorded which). The receptors shown here come from a man aged 18 to 30 in good health.

The chain employs TRBV7-2 and TRBJ2-3; TCRdb names TRBD2, which stays unverified in the absence of DNA. Germline loops: CDR1 SGHTA, CDR2 FQGNSA. This CDR3 region has 16 residues. CDR3 in amino acids: CASSLVGGSGSDTQYF.

The V and J genes are TRBV12-3 or TRBV12-4 and TRBJ1-6; TCRdb's assignment of TRBD1 cannot be checked, as there is no DNA. The CDR3 runs 13 residues. CDR3 region: CASKGARNSPLHF.

The V gene is TRBV12-3 or TRBV12-4, the J gene TRBJ1-2; with no DNA, the TCRdb D assignment of TRBD1 cannot be verified. The CDR3 totals 13 residues. This CDR3 reads CASSSTGLRGYTF.

V gene TRBV25-1 combines with J gene TRBJ1-5. Germline V lookup: CDR1 MGHDK, CDR2 SYGVNS. The CDR3 is made up of 13 amino acids. The CDR3 is CASSEWEGEPQHF.

V usage is TRBV7-7 and J usage is TRBJ2-5. Germline V CDR1 and CDR2: SSHAT, FNYEAQ (reference sequence). CDR3 length: 14 residues. The chain's CDR3 is CASSLGGIGETQYF.

The rearrangement uses TRBV7-6 and TRBJ1-6; TCRdb gives TRBD1 as the D gene, but with no DNA this cannot be confirmed. Germline V gene sequence: CDR1 SGHVS, CDR2 FNYEAQ. CDR3 length: 17 residues. CDR3 residues: CASSLVARGDYNSPLHF.

This chain's CDR3 is CASSSGGLAEGETQYF. The chain has TRBV11-2 and TRBJ2-5; TCRdb outputs TRBD2, but without DNA this stays unchecked. The CDR3 loop spans 16 amino acids. Germline V gives CDR1 SGHAT, CDR2 FQNNGV.

The chain carries TRBV6-2 or TRBV6-3 and TRBJ2-1. The CDR3 contains 11 residues. CDR1 and CDR2 from the germline V gene are MNHEY and SVGEGT. The CDR3: CASTVDREQFF.

The V and J genes are TRBV9 and TRBJ2-7; TCRdb outputs TRBD2, but without DNA this stays unchecked. Germline V CDR1 and CDR2: SGDLS, YYNGEE. The CDR3 runs 17 residues. The CDR3 here is CASSPPPGTSGSYEQYF.

This chain's CDR3 is CASSETSGAFQETQYF. The gene calls are TRBV7-2 and TRBJ2-5; TCRdb's D call of TRBD2 is untestable without DNA. The V gene's germline CDR1 is SGHTA and CDR2 FQGNSA. The length of the CDR3 is 16 residues.

The chain's CDR3 is CASSPSIAGGYNEQFF. The chain is built from TRBV7-6 and TRBJ2-1; TCRdb names TRBD2, which stays unverified in the absence of DNA. This CDR3 is built from 16 residues. The germline CDR1 and CDR2 sequences are SGHVS and FNYEAQ.

The chain carries TRBV7-9 and TRBJ2-1; the D gene TCRdb calls, TRBD1, cannot be checked with no DNA. Germline CDR1 and CDR2: SEHNR and FQNEAQ (reference sequence). The CDR3 covers 14 residues. The CDR3: CASSPDRGGNEQFF. Using reference TRBV7-9 and TRBJ2-1 for the parts outside the CDR3, the full variable domain is DTGVSQNPRHKITKRGQNVTFRCDPISEHNRLYWYRQTLGQGPEFLTYFQNEAQLEKSRLLSDRFSAERPKGSFSTLEIQRTEQGDSAMYLCASSPDRGGNEQFFGPGTRLTVL.

This chain connects TRBV28 to TRBJ1-4. CDR3 length: 11 amino acids. In germline, CDR1 is MDHEN, CDR2 SYDVKM. The CDR3 reads CASKLDEKLFF.

This chain links TRBV7-6 with TRBJ2-1; TCRdb's D gene call, TRBD1, goes unchecked for lack of DNA. There are 14 residues in the CDR3. Germline V CDR1 and CDR2: SGHVS, FNYEAQ. The chain's CDR3 is CASSPRTDSNEQFF. Complete variable domain (other parts from reference TRBV7-6 and TRBJ2-1): GAGVSQSPRYKVTKRGQDVALRCDPISGHVSLYWYRQALGQGPEFLTYFNYEAQQDKSGLPNDRFSAERPEGSISTLTIQRTEQRDSAMYRCASSPRTDSNEQFFGPGTRLTVL.

This rearrangement joins TRBV7-9 to TRBJ2-5; without DNA, the TCRdb call of TRBD1 cannot be checked. Germline CDR1 SEHNR, CDR2 FQNEAQ (reference sequence). The CDR3 extends over 14 amino acids. CDR3 sequence: CASSADRGLKTQYF. The full variable domain, its missing parts supplied by reference TRBV7-9 and TRBJ2-5, is DTGVSQNPRHKITKRGQNVTFRCDPISEHNRLYWYRQTLGQGPEFLTYFQNEAQLEKSRLLSDRFSAERPKGSFSTLEIQRTEQGDSAMYLCASSADRGLKTQYFGPGTRLLVL.

The CDR3 sequence is CASSGQSIQYF. V gene TRBV5-1 combines with J gene TRBJ2-4. CDR3 length equals 11 residues. CDR1 and CDR2 (germline): SGHRS, YFSETQ.

This chain joins TRBV20-1 and TRBJ2-3; TCRdb gives TRBD2 as the D gene, but with no DNA this cannot be confirmed. CDR1 and CDR2 from the germline V gene are DFQATT and SNEGSKA (reference sequence). The CDR3 covers 18 residues. This CDR3 reads CSARDRAGPSLLTDTQYF.